One sample yielded the 12 T cell receptor beta chains listed below, sequenced in a study of T cells expressing NK-cell markers (dated by TCRdb to 2018 to 2020). Libraries were made using 5' RACE. For sequencing, an Illumina HiSeq 2000 was employed. The reads went through TCRdb reprocessing, and each CDR3 protein sequence gets one entry with no DNA. Per the sample table, the count is about 160,000 distinct CDR3 sequences. About 18% of the sample is in the top ten clones. The specimen sequenced was blood T cells: a sorted CD56 or NKG2C T cell subset, CD4+ or CD8+ T cells, or bulk PBMC T cells (not recorded which). The receptor source for this set is a woman aged 18 to 69 in good health.

The rearrangement uses TRBV28 and TRBJ2-1; TCRdb reports TRBD2, a call that lacks DNA to check it against. Germline V gene lookup returns CDR1 MDHEN and CDR2 SYDVKM. This CDR3 has 12 amino acids. The CDR3 spells CASSLLGSTVFF. Complete variable domain (other parts from reference TRBV28 and TRBJ2-1): DVKVTQSSRYLVKRTGEKVFLECVQDMDHENMFWYRQDPGLGLRLIYFSYDVKMKEKGDIPEGYSVSREKKERFSLILESASTNQTSMYLCASSLLGSTVFFGPGTRLTVL.

The CDR3 loop reads CASNEGTGGTGELFF. This rearrangement joins TRBV2 to TRBJ2-2; TCRdb names TRBD1, which stays unverified in the absence of DNA. From germline, CDR1 is SNHLY and CDR2 FYNNEI. The CDR3 length is 15 residues.

The chain carries TRBV10-3 and TRBJ1-1. The CDR3 is made up of 12 amino acids. CDR1 and CDR2 (germline): ENHRY, SYGVKD. CDR3 loop: CATQRQNTEAFF.

The CDR3 reads CASSNREDEQYF. This chain links TRBV2 with TRBJ2-7; lacking DNA, the TRBD1 call made by TCRdb goes unchecked. Germline CDR1 and CDR2: SNHLY and FYNNEI. The CDR3 loop spans 12 amino acids.

The chain joins TRBV12-3 or TRBV12-4 to TRBJ1-1; no DNA is available, so the TRBD1 call from TCRdb remains unchecked. CDR3 size: 15 residues. CDR3 protein: CASSFWGRRIPEAFF.

The V and J genes are TRBV18 and TRBJ1-1. Germline CDR1 KGHSH, CDR2 LQKENI. CDR3 size: 16 residues. CDR3 region: CASSPSGTPVNTEAFF.

The chain recombines TRBV28 with TRBJ1-5. In germline, CDR1 is MDHEN, CDR2 SYDVKM. The CDR3 covers 16 residues. Here the CDR3 reads CATSPSRGRGNQPQHF.

This sequence joins TRBV6-5 and TRBJ2-4; TCRdb lists TRBD1, though no DNA is available to test this call. Germline assignment: CDR1 MNHEY and CDR2 SVGAGI. The CDR3 is 18 amino acids. The CDR3 loop reads CASSYSGQGSLAKNIQYF.

V usage is TRBV7-8 and J usage is TRBJ1-1; TCRdb indicates TRBD1, and absent DNA this call remains unverified. This CDR3 region has 14 residues. Germline V gene lookup returns CDR1 SGHVS and CDR2 FQNEAQ. CDR3 sequence: CASKDRVVGPEAFF.

This rearrangement joins TRBV5-1 to TRBJ2-2; lacking DNA, the TRBD2 call made by TCRdb goes unchecked. Germline CDR1 and CDR2: SGHRS and YFSETQ. This CDR3 comprises 13 residues. CDR3 residues: CASRTSLTGELFF. Combining the CDR3 with reference TRBV5-1 and TRBJ2-2 gives the whole variable domain KAGVTQTPRYLIKTRGQQVTLSCSPISGHRSVSWYQQTPGQGLQFLFEYFSETQRNKGNFPGRFSGRQFSNSRSEMNVSTLELGDSALYLCASRTSLTGELFFGEGSRLTVL.

The gene calls are TRBV29-1 and TRBJ1-1; TCRdb's D call, TRBD1, is unchecked because there is no DNA. Germline V gene sequence: CDR1 SQVTM, CDR2 ANQGSEA. The CDR3 is 14 residues long. CDR3: CSWIVGAENTEAFF.

The gene calls are TRBV21-1 and TRBJ1-4; TCRdb designates TRBD1, a call that cannot be tested without DNA. TRBV21-1 is a documented pseudogene. The CDR3 spans 18 residues. CDR3 residues: CATSPGPPDQFSNEKLFF.